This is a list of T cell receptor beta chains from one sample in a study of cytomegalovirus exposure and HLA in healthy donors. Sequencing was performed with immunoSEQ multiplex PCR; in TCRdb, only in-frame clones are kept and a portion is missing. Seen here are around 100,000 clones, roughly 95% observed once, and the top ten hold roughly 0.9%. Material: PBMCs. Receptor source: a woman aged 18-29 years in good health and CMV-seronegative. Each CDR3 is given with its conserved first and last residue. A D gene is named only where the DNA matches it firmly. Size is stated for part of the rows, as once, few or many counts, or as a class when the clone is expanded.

TGTGCCAGCAAAGACAGGACCTATGGCTACACCTTC	CASKDRTYGYTF	.	TRBV6-6	TRBJ1-2	.
TGTGCCAGCAGCTTAGGGCCAGATGTAACCTTC	CASSLGPDVTF	.	TRBV11-2	TRBJ1-2	.
TGTGCCAGCATTCTCGCTACTACAACTGGGGAGCAGTACTTC	CASILATTTGEQYF	.	TRBV6-6	TRBJ2-7	.
TGTGCCAGCACTCCGGTAAACTATGGCTACACCTTC	CASTPVNYGYTF	.	TRBV2	TRBJ1-2	.
TGTGCCTGGGGACTCTCCAGCTACGAGCAGTACTTC	CAWGLSSYEQYF	once	TRBV30	TRBJ2-7	.
TGTGCCAGCAGTGGGCGGGAGGGCGACACAGATACGCAGTATTTT	CASSGREGDTDTQYF	.	TRBV6-4	TRBJ2-3	TRBD2
TGTGCCAGCAGCCCGGTTGTCAGACTAGCGGGCCACTACGAGCAGTACTTC	CASSPVVRLAGHYEQYF	.	TRBV7-2	TRBJ2-7	TRBD2
TGTGCCTGGAGCGACGGACAGGGAGGAGAGACCCAGTACTTC	CAWSDGQGGETQYF	.	TRBV30	TRBJ2-5	TRBD1
TGCGCCAGCAGCACACTAGCGGAGACGTACAATGAGCAGTTCTTC	CASSTLAETYNEQFF	.	TRBV5-1	TRBJ2-1	TRBD2
TGTGCCACCAGCAGAACCGACAGGGGGCTAAGTTACGAGCAGTACTTC	CATSRTDRGLSYEQYF	.	TRBV15	TRBJ2-7	TRBD1
TGTGCCAGTAGTATAGCCCGGGACAGTCCATATGGCTACACCTTC	CASSIARDSPYGYTF	.	TRBV19	TRBJ1-2	TRBD1
TGTGCCAGCAGGTTAACAGTCCCCTTGAACACTGAAGCTTTCTTT	CASRLTVPLNTEAFF	.	TRBV7-2	TRBJ1-1	.
TGTGCCAGCACACCCCGGGACAGAGCTACAGATACGCAGTATTTT	CASTPRDRATDTQYF	.	TRBV27	TRBJ2-3	TRBD1
TGCGCCAGCAGCCAATCCCGACTAGCGGGAACCTACGAGCAGTACTTC	CASSQSRLAGTYEQYF	.	TRBV4-1	TRBJ2-7	TRBD2
TGTGCCAGCAGCACAGCGGACAGGCCGGTTGGTGGCTACACCTTC	CASSTADRPVGGYTF	.	TRBV9	TRBJ1-2	TRBD1
TGTGCCAGTAGTATAAGGGAGACCCTCTACAATGAGCAGTTCTTC	CASSIRETLYNEQFF	.	TRBV19	TRBJ2-1	.
TGTGCCAGCAGCTTAGCGGCACCCCAGGGACTTACTGAAGCTTTCTTT	CASSLAAPQGLTEAFF	.	TRBV7-6	TRBJ1-1	.
TGTGCCAGCAGCGTAGGAACTAGCGGTTATGAGCAGTTCTTC	CASSVGTSGYEQFF	.	TRBV9	TRBJ2-1	TRBD2
TGTGCCAGCAGCTTACAAGTGCCAGAAAGCACAGATACGCAGTATTTT	CASSLQVPESTDTQYF	.	TRBV7-9	TRBJ2-3	.
TGTGCCAGCAGCTTAGCCAGTGAAGCGATCGGGGAGCTGTTTTTT	CASSLASEAIGELFF	.	TRBV7-6	TRBJ2-2	.
TGTGCCTGGAGTTCCGGGACAGGGGGTAGCAATCAGCCCCAGCATTTT	CAWSSGTGGSNQPQHF	.	TRBV30	TRBJ1-5	TRBD1
TGTGCCAGCAGTACCCCGACTACCTACGAGCAGTACTTC	CASSTPTTYEQYF	.	TRBV2	TRBJ2-7	.
TGTGCCTGGAGTGTATGGGGGGGCAGGGTAGTTGGGGAGCAGTACTTC	CAWSVWGGRVVGEQYF	.	TRBV30	TRBJ2-7	.
TGTGCCAGCTCACCTGCGGTGGTAGAGACCCAGTACTTC	CASSPAVVETQYF	.	TRBV18	TRBJ2-5	.
TGTGCCAGTAGTATTTGGACAGGGAGAACTGAAGCTTTCTTT	CASSIWTGRTEAFF	.	TRBV19	TRBJ1-1	TRBD1
TGCGCCAGCAGCGATGGGACAGGGGGCTTTTTGGGTCAGCCCCAGCATTTT	CASSDGTGGFLGQPQHF	.	TRBV5-1	TRBJ1-5	TRBD1
TGTGCCAGCAGCCTGGCGGGGGACCGGAAAGAGACCCAGTACTTC	CASSLAGDRKETQYF	.	TRBV7-3	TRBJ2-5	TRBD2
TGTGCCAGCAGAGGGGCGGGGGCTTACAATGAGCAGTTCTTC	CASRGAGAYNEQFF	.	TRBV27	TRBJ2-1	.
TGTGCCAGCAGCTTTGGACTAGCGGGGGGGCTAAATGAGCAGTTCTTC	CASSFGLAGGLNEQFF	.	TRBV7-3	TRBJ2-1	TRBD2
TGTGCCAGCAGTGTACAGGACACCGGGGAGCTGTTTTTT	CASSVQDTGELFF	.	TRBV25-1	TRBJ2-2	.
TGTGCCAGCAGCGGGACATTGAACACTGAAGCTTTCTTT	CASSGTLNTEAFF	.	TRBV6-5	TRBJ1-1	.
TGCGCCAGTACCCAATCGGCGGGGGGGCGTGTAGATACGCAGTATTTT	CASTQSAGGRVDTQYF	.	TRBV5-1	TRBJ2-3	TRBD2
TGTGCCAGCAGTTTGACAGGGGGCTATGGCTACACCTTC	CASSLTGGYGYTF	.	TRBV27	TRBJ1-2	TRBD1
TGTGCCAGCAGCTTTGGAACAGGGGTAGTCTATGGCTACACCTTC	CASSFGTGVVYGYTF	.	TRBV7-2	TRBJ1-2	TRBD1
TGTGCCAGCAGCTCATATACAGGGTCTAACTATGGCTACACCTTC	CASSSYTGSNYGYTF	.	TRBV5-4	TRBJ1-2	.
TGTGCCAGCTCACCACTCCGCTACGAGCAGTACTTC	CASSPLRYEQYF	.	TRBV18	TRBJ2-7	.
TGTGCCAGCAGTTACCGAGAAACTAGCACAGATACGCAGTATTTT	CASSYRETSTDTQYF	.	TRBV6-5	TRBJ2-3	.
TGTGCCAGCAGTGCCCAGGGGGGTAGCAATCAGCCCCAGCATTTT	CASSAQGGSNQPQHF	.	TRBV6-1	TRBJ1-5	TRBD1
TGTGCCAGCAGCTCTTCCTTCGGACAGGGTGGTGAGAACACTGAAGCTTTCTTT	CASSSSFGQGGENTEAFF	.	TRBV4-2	TRBJ1-1	TRBD1
TGTGCCAGCAGCGAGGGAGGGACAGGGAAAGCTGGGGCCAACGTCCTGACTTTC	CASSEGGTGKAGANVLTF	.	TRBV9	TRBJ2-6	TRBD1
TGTGCCAGCAGCTTGGACAGGTCTTTTTCCTACGAGCAGTACTTC	CASSLDRSFSYEQYF	.	TRBV5-5	TRBJ2-7	.
TGCGCCAGCAGCCTTAGCTCCGGGACAGGAGGCTACGAGCAGTACTTC	CASSLSSGTGGYEQYF	.	TRBV4-3	TRBJ2-7	TRBD1
TGTGCCAGCAGCTTCCAGGGGTTCTCCTACAATGAGCAGTTCTTC	CASSFQGFSYNEQFF	.	TRBV27	TRBJ2-1	.
TGTGCCTGGAGCTCCCCGACAGGGCTTATGAACACTGAAGCTTTCTTT	CAWSSPTGLMNTEAFF	.	TRBV30	TRBJ1-1	TRBD1
TGTGCCAGCAGCCAAGGGCAAGTTTCCGATGAGCAGTTCTTC	CASSQGQVSDEQFF	.	TRBV14	TRBJ2-1	.
TGTGCTAGTGGTTTGGCCTCTTACGAGCAGTACTTC	CASGLASYEQYF	.	TRBV12-5	TRBJ2-7	.
TGTGCCAGCTCCCTCTCGGGACTTACGAAGGCAGATACGCAGTATTTT	CASSLSGLTKADTQYF	.	TRBV18	TRBJ2-3	.
TGCAGCGTTGAAGATGAGGGCAGGGGGTACGGCTACACCTTC	CSVEDEGRGYGYTF	.	TRBV29-1	TRBJ1-2	TRBD1
TGTGCCACCAGCAGAGGAGGGGAGACCCAGTACTTC	CATSRGGETQYF	few	TRBV15	TRBJ2-5	.
TGTGCCAGCAGTGAAGACTCAAGAGGTGGCACTGAAGCTTTCTTT	CASSEDSRGGTEAFF	.	TRBV27	TRBJ1-1	.
TGTGCCAGCAGCCTGGGACAGGGTTACTCCTACGAGCAGTACTTC	CASSLGQGYSYEQYF	.	TRBV6-6	TRBJ2-7	TRBD1
TGTGCCAGCAGCCAAGCCAGGACTAGCGGGTTCTACGAGCAGTACTTC	CASSQARTSGFYEQYF	.	TRBV14	TRBJ2-7	TRBD2
TGTGCCAGCAGTTACTCGGCGATAGCCGAAGCTTTCTTT	CASSYSAIAEAFF	.	TRBV6-5	TRBJ1-1	.
TGTGCCAGCAGCGAGGGACTAGCGGGAGTAGAGACCCAGTACTTC	CASSEGLAGVETQYF	.	TRBV9	TRBJ2-5	TRBD2
TGTGCCAGCAGCTTGCCCGGTGGACAGCGAATCGCCTCTAACTATGGCTACACCTTC	CASSLPGGQRIASNYGYTF	few	TRBV7-8	TRBJ1-2	.
TGTGCCAGCAGTCGGACCGGGACAGGGGTCACAGATACGCAGTATTTT	CASSRTGTGVTDTQYF	.	TRBV5-6	TRBJ2-3	TRBD1
TGTGCCAGTAGTTACAGGGAGGGTGGCTACACCTTC	CASSYREGGYTF	.	TRBV19	TRBJ1-2	.
TGTGCCAGCGAGGAGGGAGACGAGAAAGAGACCCAGTACTTC	CASEEGDEKETQYF	.	TRBV6-6	TRBJ2-5	.
TGTGCCAGCAGGCTAGCGGGTCAGAACACCGGGGAGCTGTTTTTT	CASRLAGQNTGELFF	.	TRBV6-6	TRBJ2-2	TRBD2